The clone carrying this T cell receptor (beta chain) appeared many times. This entry is derived from a study of Graves' ophthalmopathy and Graves' hyperthyroidism. From RNA, the CDR3 regions of TCR beta chains were amplified and sequenced. First-round RT-PCR relied on HTBI primers, and a second-round multiplex PCR came next. TCRdb itself ran the multiplex PCR reads through MiXCR, one entry per CDR3 protein. The data contain over a million distinct CDR3 sequences, approximately 35% of them singletons. Trimming shortened V by 7 bases and J by 7 bases, and 16 bases separated the two germline ends. Germline V gene data show CDR1 as SQVTM and CDR2 as ANQGSEA. This CDR3 is built from 12 residues.

This receptor was identified in an adult man with Graves' hyperthyroidism. Sequencing was carried out using peripheral blood or thyroid tissue (not recorded which). The chain couples TRBV29-1 to TRBJ1-1; unclear D gene. The CDR3 sequence is CSARVAPGEAFF. CDR3 DNA: TGCAGCGCGCGCGTGGCACCGGGTGAAGCTTTCTTT.